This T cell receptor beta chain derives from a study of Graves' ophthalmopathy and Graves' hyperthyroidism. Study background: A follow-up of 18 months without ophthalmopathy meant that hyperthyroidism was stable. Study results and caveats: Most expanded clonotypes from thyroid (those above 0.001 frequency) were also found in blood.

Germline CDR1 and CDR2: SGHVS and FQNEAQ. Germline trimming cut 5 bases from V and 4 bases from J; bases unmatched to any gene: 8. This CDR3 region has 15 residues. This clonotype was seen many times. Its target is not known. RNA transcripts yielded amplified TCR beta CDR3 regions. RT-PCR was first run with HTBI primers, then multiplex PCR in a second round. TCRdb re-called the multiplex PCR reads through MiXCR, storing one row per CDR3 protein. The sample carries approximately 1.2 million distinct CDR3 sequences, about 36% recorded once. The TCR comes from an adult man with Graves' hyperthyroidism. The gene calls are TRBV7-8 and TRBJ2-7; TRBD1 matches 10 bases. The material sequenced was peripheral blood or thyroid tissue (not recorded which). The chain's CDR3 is CASSRAGTGVYEQYF. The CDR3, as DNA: TGTGCCAGCAGCCGCGCCGGGACAGGGGTATACGAGCAGTACTTC.